The 21 T cell receptor beta chains given below trace back to one sample, sequenced in a study of OX40 agonist ivuxolimab in advanced cancers. The protocol was immunoSEQ multiplex PCR, while the TCRdb copy is restricted to in-frame clones and leaves out a portion. Of fewer than 70,000 clones listed, about 88% are singletons. The starting material was CD4+ or CD8+ T cells sorted from blood, obtained in a trial of the OX40 agonist ivuxolimab. These receptors were obtained from an adult with an advanced solid tumor such as melanoma, head and neck, liver or kidney cancer.

The chain is built from TRBV6-5 and TRBJ1-3, with 9 bases that match TRBD1. V lost 6 bases to trimming and J lost 4 bases; unmatched junction nucleotides: 4. This CDR3 has 14 amino acids. In germline, CDR1 is MNHEY, CDR2 SVGAGI. CDR3 protein: CASSLTGGGNTIYF. The CDR3, as DNA: TGTGCCAGCAGCCTGACAGGGGGGGGAAACACCATATATTTT.

Written as DNA, the CDR3 is TGTGCCAGCAGCTTAGGGTCCGCAGTAGCTGAAGCTTTCTTT. Translated: CASSLGSAVAEAFF. The J gene is TRBJ1-1, the V gene TRBV5-6; D ambiguous. The germline V gene has CDR1 SGHDT and CDR2 YYEEEE. CDR3 length: 14 amino acids. The V end was cut by 2 bases, the J end by 6 bases, with 14 bases between.

The chain links TRBV14 to TRBJ2-2; 7 positions agree with TRBD1. The CDR3 extends over 18 amino acids. Trimming removed 0 bases from V and 2 bases from J; junction bases left unmatched: 9. Germline assignment: CDR1 SGHDN and CDR2 FVKESK. The CDR3 DNA is TGTGCCAGCAGCCAAGATTTTCGGCAGGGGGTTAACACCGGGGAGCTGTTTTTT. It codes for CASSQDFRQGVNTGELFF.

This chain joins TRBV28 and TRBJ1-2; no clear D. Trimming cost V 7 bases and J 5 bases, with 20 bases left between them. This CDR3 is 15 amino acids long. The V gene's germline CDR1 is MDHEN and CDR2 SYDVKM. CDR3 sequence (DNA): TGTGCCAGCATTCCCAGTTGGAGGAGGAGGTATGGCTACACCTTC. Amino acid sequence: CASIPSWRRRYGYTF.

The rearrangement uses TRBV29-1 and TRBJ2-7, with 9 nucleotides matching TRBD2. The CDR3 has 13 residues. Looked up from germline, CDR1 is SQVTM and CDR2 is ANQGSEA. The ends lost 4 bases at V and 1 base at J; junction bases unmatched: 2. The CDR3 region is CSVGGGGSYEQYF. Here the CDR3 DNA reads TGCAGCGTTGGCGGGGGGGGTTCCTACGAGCAGTACTTC.

V gene TRBV6-1 combines with J gene TRBJ2-3, with 7 nucleotides matching TRBD1. With 10 bases clipped from V and 0 bases from J, the junction kept 7 bases outside the gene matches. The CDR3 covers 14 residues. CDR1 and CDR2 from the germline V gene are MNHNS and SASEGT. CDR3 DNA: TGTGCCACTAGGACAGGAGTTAGCACAGATACGCAGTATTTT. This sequence encodes CATRTGVSTDTQYF.

J is TRBJ1-1 and V is TRBV18; 8 bases agree with TRBD1. CDR1 is KGHSH, CDR2 LQKENI, per germline. V lost 6 bases, J lost 4 bases, and 7 bases stayed unmatched. The CDR3 runs 14 residues. CDR3 loop: CASSPGTGGTEAFF. In DNA, the CDR3 is TGTGCCAGCTCTCCCGGGACAGGAGGCACTGAAGCTTTCTTT. The full variable domain, with the rest looked up from reference TRBV18 and TRBJ1-1, is NAGVMQNPRHLVRRRGQEARLRCSPMKGHSHVYWYRQLPEEGLKFMVYLQKENIIDESGMPKERFSAEFPKEGPSILRIQQVVRGDSAAYFCASSPGTGGTEAFFGQGTRLTVV.

This chain uses TRBV7-9 with TRBJ2-3; 9 bases line up with TRBD2. The CDR3 has 15 amino acids. V was pared by 5 bases and J by 4 bases, with 7 bases of the junction left unmatched. The germline CDR1 and CDR2 sequences are SEHNR and FQNEAQ (reference sequence). The CDR3 sequence: CASSRGTSRADTQYF. CDR3 nucleotides: TGTGCCAGCAGCCGAGGGACTAGCAGGGCAGATACGCAGTATTTT.

This chain joins TRBV6-5 and TRBJ1-6, with D possibly matching TRBD1 (6 bases). In germline, CDR1 is MNHEY, CDR2 SVGAGI. CDR3 size: 15 residues. The V end lost 2 bases, the J end lost 13 bases, and 18 bases lay between the germline ends. The CDR3 nucleotides are TGTGCCAGCAGTTACACACGACAGGTTTGGGGGCCCCTCCACTTT. It specifies CASSYTRQVWGPLHF.

This chain joins TRBV11-2 and TRBJ2-3; D ambiguous. Germline V lookup: CDR1 SGHAT, CDR2 FQNNGV. The CDR3 runs to 17 residues. Trimming stripped 1 base from V and 5 bases from J, with 19 bases between. The CDR3 protein is CASSLVSPGSWGDTQYF. In DNA, the CDR3 is TGTGCCAGCAGCTTAGTGTCCCCTGGCAGCTGGGGAGATACGCAGTATTTT.

About this clone itself: An end of the junction does not agree with germline; a read error may underlie this. V is TRBV6-6 and J is TRBJ2-3, with D maybe TRBD2 (6 bases). The CDR3 contains 14 residues. Germline values: CDR1 MNHNY, CDR2 SVGAGI (reference sequence). The CDR3 sequence: CATSQEGDPDAQYF. Written as DNA, the CDR3 is TGTGCCACCTCTCAGGAGGGAGATCCAGATGCGCAGTATTTT.

The chain has TRBV30 and TRBJ2-5; 7 nucleotides line up with TRBD1. The CDR3 runs 14 residues. The germline gives CDR1 GTSNPN, CDR2 SVGIG (reference sequence). V trimming: 2 bases; J trimming: 2 bases; junction bases outside the gene matches: 5. The DNA of the CDR3 is TGTGCCTGGAGTCTTGGCAGGGGGCAAGAGACCCAGTACTTC. The encoded protein is CAWSLGRGQETQYF. The complete variable domain, with remaining parts taken from reference TRBV30 and TRBJ2-5, reads SQTIHQWPATLVQPVGSPLSLECTVEGTSNPNLYWYRQAAGRGLQLLFYSVGIGQISSEVPQNLSASRPQDRQFILSSKKLLLSDSGFYLCAWSLGRGQETQYFGPGTRLLVL.

The chain combines TRBV7-9 with TRBJ1-1; possibly TRBD1 for D (6 bases). V lost 5 bases, J lost 1 base, and 17 bases lay in between. Germline values: CDR1 SEHNR, CDR2 FQNEAQ (reference sequence). This CDR3 contains 16 residues. CDR3 loop: CASSLPPETGNTEAFF. The CDR3 region has the DNA TGTGCCAGCAGCCTCCCTCCGGAGACAGGGAACACTGAAGCTTTCTTT.

This sequence joins TRBV6-6 and TRBJ2-4, with 7 bases lining up with TRBD1. The V and J ends lost 5 bases and 5 bases, in that order; junction bases with no gene match: 9. Germline CDR1 is MNHNY and CDR2 is SVGAGI (reference sequence). The length of the CDR3 is 15 residues. CDR3 residues: CASSQRATGQNIQYF. The CDR3 bases are TGTGCCAGCAGTCAACGCGCGACAGGGCAAAACATTCAGTACTTC.

The DNA of the CDR3 is TGTGCCTGGGCCTATACCCGGACAGTGAACACTGAAGCTTTCTTT. Translation gives CAWAYTRTVNTEAFF. The genes are TRBV30 and TRBJ1-1, with D perhaps matching TRBD1 (6 bases). The CDR3 is made up of 15 amino acids. V was cut by 5 bases and J by 0 bases, with 16 bases left in between. CDR1 and CDR2 from the germline V gene are GTSNPN and SVGIG (reference sequence).

The chain recombines TRBV4-1 with TRBJ1-1, with D possibly matching TRBD1 (6 bases). Germline V gene sequence: CDR1 MGHRA, CDR2 YSYEKL. Trimming removed 1 base from V and 7 bases from J, with 16 bases in between. This CDR3 is 15 amino acids long. CDR3 nucleotides: TGCGCCAGCAGCCAAGGGGCAACAGGGTGGAGTGAAGCTTTCTTT. The encoded protein is CASSQGATGWSEAFF.

The rearrangement joins TRBV5-6 to TRBJ1-6, with a possible D match to TRBD1 (5 bases). V lost 4 bases and J 0 bases, leaving 11 bases between the germline ends. The germline CDR1 and CDR2 sequences are SGHDT and YYEEEE. The CDR3 has 16 residues. The chain's CDR3 is CASSMGRGSYNSPLHF. CDR3 DNA: TGTGCCAGCAGCATGGGACGGGGCTCCTATAATTCACCCCTCCACTTT.

This clone has only a few counts. The gene calls are TRBV30 and TRBJ2-1; possible D gene TRBD1, 5 bases. This CDR3 spans 13 amino acids. The germline V gene encodes CDR1 GTSNPN and CDR2 SVGIG (reference sequence). Trimming left V 6 bases short and J 6 bases short, with 15 bases between. CDR3 nucleotides: TGTGCCTGTCGTCGTGGGGCTGTCAATGAGCAGTTCTTC. Translated, it gives CACRRGAVNEQFF. Full variable domain (remainder filled in from reference TRBV30 and TRBJ2-1): SQTIHQWPATLVQPVGSPLSLECTVEGTSNPNLYWYRQAAGRGLQLLFYSVGIGQISSEVPQNLSASRPQDRQFILSSKKLLLSDSGFYLCACRRGAVNEQFFGPGTRLTVL.

The CDR3 loop is CASSVKRNTEAFF. CDR3 nucleotide sequence: TGTGCCAGCAGCGTTAAGAGGAACACTGAAGCTTTCTTT. The rearrangement uses TRBV6-5 and TRBJ1-1; D gene unclear. Germline V gene data show CDR1 as MNHEY and CDR2 as SVGAGI. This CDR3 comprises 13 residues. V was clipped by 6 bases and J by 1 base, with 9 bases between them.

The chain recombines TRBV5-4 with TRBJ2-5, with D possibly matching TRBD2 (5 bases). The CDR3 contains 14 residues. The germline V and J ends were trimmed by 1 base and 7 bases, with 14 bases remaining between them. The germline V gene encodes CDR1 SGHNT and CDR2 YYREEE (reference sequence). The CDR3 bases are TGTGCCAGCAGCTTGTCCGGGGTCCCGGGGACCCAGTACTTC. This gives the protein CASSLSGVPGTQYF.

The genes are TRBV10-3 and TRBJ2-1; 10 bases map to TRBD2. Germline CDR1 and CDR2: ENHRY and SYGVKD. The CDR3 runs 12 residues. Unmatched junction bases numbered 3, after V lost 8 bases and J lost 8 bases. The DNA for the CDR3 is TGTGCCATCCTAGCGGGGGCCTATGAGCAGTTCTTC. This translates into CAILAGAYEQFF.